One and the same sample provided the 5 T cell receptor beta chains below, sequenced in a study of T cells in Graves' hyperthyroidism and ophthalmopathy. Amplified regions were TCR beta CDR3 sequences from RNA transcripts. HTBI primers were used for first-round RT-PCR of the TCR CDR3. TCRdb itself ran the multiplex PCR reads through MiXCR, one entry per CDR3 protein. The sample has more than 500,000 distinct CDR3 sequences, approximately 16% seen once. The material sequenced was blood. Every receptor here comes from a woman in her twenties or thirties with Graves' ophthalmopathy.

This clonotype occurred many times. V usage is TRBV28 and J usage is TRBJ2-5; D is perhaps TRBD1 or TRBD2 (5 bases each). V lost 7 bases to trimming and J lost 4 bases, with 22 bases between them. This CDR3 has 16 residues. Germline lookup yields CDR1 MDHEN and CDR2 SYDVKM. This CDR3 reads CASTPYSDRGRETQYF. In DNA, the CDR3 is TGTGCCAGCACCCCCTATTCGGACCGGGGACGAGAGACCCAGTACTTC. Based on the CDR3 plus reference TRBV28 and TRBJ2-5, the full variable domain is DVKVTQSSRYLVKRTGEKVFLECVQDMDHENMFWYRQDPGLGLRLIYFSYDVKMKEKGDIPEGYSVSREKKERFSLILESASTNQTSMYLCASTPYSDRGRETQYFGPGTRLLVL.

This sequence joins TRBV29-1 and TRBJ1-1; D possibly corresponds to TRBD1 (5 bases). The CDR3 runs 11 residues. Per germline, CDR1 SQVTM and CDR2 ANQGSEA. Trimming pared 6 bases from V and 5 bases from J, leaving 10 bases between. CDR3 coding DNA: TGCAGCGTGGGGGTCGGTACTGAAGCTTTCTTT. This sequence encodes CSVGVGTEAFF.

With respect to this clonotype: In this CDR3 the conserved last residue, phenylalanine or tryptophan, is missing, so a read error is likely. CDR3 sequence reads: CSVSRGATYEQYL. The CDR3 DNA follows: TGCAGCGTCTCCCGAGGGGCCACCTACGAGCAGTACCTC. This chain uses TRBV29-1 with TRBJ2-7; either TRBD1 or TRBD2 may supply D (5 bases each). The ends were cut back, 6 bases at V and 2 bases at J, with 14 bases in the middle. The CDR3 loop spans 13 amino acids. Germline CDR1 and CDR2: SQVTM and ANQGSEA.

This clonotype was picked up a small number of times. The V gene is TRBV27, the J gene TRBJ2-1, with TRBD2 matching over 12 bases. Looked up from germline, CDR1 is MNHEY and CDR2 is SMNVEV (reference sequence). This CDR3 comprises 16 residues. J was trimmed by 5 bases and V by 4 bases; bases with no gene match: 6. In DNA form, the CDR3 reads TGTGCCAGCAGTTACTGGACTAGCGGGACGGACAATGAGCAGTTCTTC. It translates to CASSYWTSGTDNEQFF.

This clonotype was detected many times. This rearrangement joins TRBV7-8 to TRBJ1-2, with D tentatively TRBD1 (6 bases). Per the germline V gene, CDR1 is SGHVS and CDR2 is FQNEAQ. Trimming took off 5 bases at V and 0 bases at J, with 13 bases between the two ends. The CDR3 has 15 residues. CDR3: CASSPRGGTNYGYTF. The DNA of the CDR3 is TGTGCCAGCAGCCCCAGGGGTGGGACTAACTATGGCTACACCTTC.